The TCR beta chain described here comes from a study of OX40 agonist ivuxolimab in advanced cancers. Study-wide results and limits: No antigen was identified for the clonally expanded peripheral T cells.

The V gene lost 1 base and the J gene lost 6 bases, with 16 bases spanning the gap. This CDR3 comprises 15 residues. Germline V gene lookup returns CDR1 GTSNPN and CDR2 SVGIG (reference sequence). Here immunoSEQ multiplex PCR was the method, and the copy in TCRdb shows in-frame clones only, minus some. Here the sample spans 30,000 to 35,000 clones, approximately 89% being singletons. To note about this clone: Its antigen remains unidentified.

This specimen was CD4+ or CD8+ T cells sorted from blood, taken in a trial of the OX40 agonist ivuxolimab. This clonotype was obtained from an adult with an advanced solid tumor such as melanoma, head and neck, liver or kidney cancer. V is TRBV30 and J is TRBJ1-5; D possibly corresponds to TRBD1 (6 bases). The CDR3 loop reads CAWSGSWGAAQPQHF. The CDR3 coding sequence is TGTGCCTGGAGTGGCTCGTGGGGGGCGGCTCAGCCCCAGCATTTT.